The 20 T cell receptor beta chains presented below share a single source sample, sequenced in a study of cytomegalovirus exposure and HLA in healthy donors. PCR was performed using 60 Vbeta and 13 Jbeta primers. Clones were sequenced by immunoSEQ multiplex PCR, and TCRdb holds only the in-frame ones, with some missing. The data show approximately 170,000 clones, about 85% seen once. Sequenced sample: PBMCs. The receptors derive from a boy aged 2 to 9 in good health and CMV-seronegative.

The gene calls are TRBV14 and TRBJ1-1; D uncertain. Germline V CDR1 and CDR2: SGHDN, FVKESK. The V end was cut by 2 bases, the J end by 11 bases, with 12 bases between. This CDR3 region has 12 residues. For the CDR3, the DNA is TGTGCCAGCAGCCAAAGCCCGGAGGGCGCTTTCTTT. Translating it yields CASSQSPEGAFF. The variable domain in full, completed from reference TRBV14 and TRBJ1-1, reads EAGVTQFPSHSVIEKGQTVTLRCDPISGHDNLYWYRRVMGKEIKFLLHFVKESKQDESGMPNNRFLAERTGGTYSTLKVQPAELEDSGVYFCASSQSPEGAFFGQGTRLTVV.

In the case of this clone: This sample also contains other DNA sequences that code for the same CDR3. V gene TRBV6-5 combines with J gene TRBJ1-5, with TRBD1 as a possible D gene (6 bases). Deletions cut 8 bases from V and 1 base from J, with 9 bases between. The germline V gene has CDR1 MNHEY and CDR2 SVGAGI. The CDR3 runs to 13 residues. As DNA, the CDR3 is TGTGCCAGCCGGCAGGGGAGCAATCAGCCCCAGCATTTT. The encoded protein is CASRQGSNQPQHF.

The chain links TRBV11-3 to TRBJ2-7, with 11 bases identical to TRBD2. Germline V gives CDR1 SGHNT, CDR2 YENEEA. The junction had 2 bases not matched to a gene; V was cut back by 5 bases and J by 5 bases. This CDR3 has 13 residues. CDR3 in amino acids: CASSLLAGDEQYF. CDR3 DNA: TGTGCCAGCAGCCTACTAGCGGGAGACGAGCAGTACTTC.

The gene calls are TRBV5-1 and TRBJ2-3, with 8 bases matching TRBD2. Trimming at V came to 1 base and at J to 3 bases, leaving 4 bases not matched to a gene. The CDR3 length is 15 residues. CDR1 and CDR2 from the germline V gene are SGHRS and YFSETQ. The CDR3 sequence: CASSLSSGPTDTQYF. The DNA of the CDR3 is TGCGCCAGCAGCTTGTCTAGCGGGCCTACAGATACGCAGTATTTT.

The chain combines TRBV2 with TRBJ1-2; perhaps TRBD1 as D (6 bases). The CDR3 is 16 amino acids. In germline, CDR1 is SNHLY, CDR2 FYNNEI. Trimming cost V 11 bases and J 0 bases, with 22 bases left between them. The CDR3 region is CAGQGPDVRANYGYTF. The CDR3 DNA sequence: TGTGCCGGCCAGGGGCCGGATGTGAGAGCTAACTATGGCTACACCTTC.

This clone has more than one count but fewer than ten. The V and J genes are TRBV19 and TRBJ2-6, with TRBD1 matching 7 bases. This CDR3 contains 16 residues. The V gene's germline CDR1 is LNHDA and CDR2 SQIVND (reference sequence). The V gene end was trimmed by 4 bases and the J gene end by 9 bases; junction bases not matched to a gene: 12. The CDR3 region has the DNA TGTGCCAGTAGTAACAAACGGACAGGTCCTTACAACGTCCTGACTTTC. It encodes CASSNKRTGPYNVLTF.

The chain is built from TRBV2 and TRBJ1-6, with 10 bases matching TRBD1. The CDR3 extends over 16 amino acids. Germline V lookup: CDR1 SNHLY, CDR2 FYNNEI. The junction had 9 bases not matched to a gene; V was cut back by 6 bases and J by 7 bases. CDR3 DNA: TGTGCCAGCAGCCGACAGGGGGCGCTTGACAATTCACCCCTCCACTTT. It codes for CASSRQGALDNSPLHF. Based on the CDR3 plus reference TRBV2 and TRBJ1-6, the full variable domain is EPEVTQTPSHQVTQMGQEVILRCVPISNHLYFYWYRQILGQKVEFLVSFYNNEISEKSEIFDDQFSVERPDGSNFTLKIRSTKLEDSAMYFCASSRQGALDNSPLHFGNGTRLTVT.

The chain employs TRBV6-4 and TRBJ1-3; the D gene is possibly TRBD1 (5 bases). The CDR3 runs to 16 residues. The germline V and J ends were trimmed by 5 bases and 0 bases, with 14 bases remaining between them. Germline V lookup: CDR1 MRHNA, CDR2 SNTAGT. The CDR3 region is CASSLEGAISGNTIYF. The CDR3 DNA sequence: TGTGCCAGCAGTCTGGAAGGGGCAATCTCTGGAAACACCATATATTTT.

The V and J genes are TRBV11-3 and TRBJ2-1; 7 bases fit TRBD1. The CDR3 runs to 14 residues. Germline CDR1 reads SGHNT; CDR2 reads YENEEA. V lost 5 bases, J lost 5 bases, and 6 bases stayed unmatched. CDR3 region: CASSRIGTDNEQFF. In nucleotides, the CDR3 is TGTGCCAGCAGCCGCATTGGGACAGACAATGAGCAGTTCTTC.

The chain links TRBV30 to TRBJ2-5; TRBD2 aligns across 8 bases. Per the germline V gene, CDR1 is GTSNPN and CDR2 is SVGIG (reference sequence). The CDR3 covers 14 residues. The ends lost 0 bases at V and 5 bases at J; junction bases unmatched: 5. The CDR3: CAWSVRGGDETQYF. Written as DNA, the CDR3 is TGTGCCTGGAGTGTACGGGGGGGCGACGAGACCCAGTACTTC.

The chain joins TRBV11-3 to TRBJ2-1; D perhaps matches TRBD1 (6 bases). The V end was cut by 5 bases, the J end by 4 bases, with 9 bases between. This CDR3 is 13 amino acids long. Germline CDR1 reads SGHNT; CDR2 reads YENEEA. The CDR3 protein is CASSQDSYNEQFF. In DNA, the CDR3 is TGTGCCAGCAGCCAGGACAGTTACAATGAGCAGTTCTTC. Based on the CDR3 plus reference TRBV11-3 and TRBJ2-1, the full variable domain is EAGVVQSPRYKIIEKKQPVAFWCNPISGHNTLYWYLQNLGQGPELLIRYENEEAVDDSQLPKDRFSAERLKGVDSTLKIQPAELGDSAVYLCASSQDSYNEQFFGPGTRLTVL.

This chain links TRBV7-2 with TRBJ1-4; D remains ambiguous. CDR1 and CDR2 from the germline V gene are SGHTA and FQGNSA. The CDR3 spans 15 residues. V was shortened by 6 bases and J by 0 bases, with 11 bases between the two germline ends. The CDR3, as DNA: TGTGCCAGCAGTACCTCTATTGCAACTAATGAAAAACTGTTTTTT. Residues: CASSTSIATNEKLFF.

This chain links TRBV7-8 with TRBJ2-7; D possibly corresponds to TRBD1 (6 bases). Germline V gene data show CDR1 as SGHVS and CDR2 as FQNEAQ. The V and J ends lost 4 bases and 0 bases respectively, with 16 bases between them. CDR3 length: 16 amino acids. Here the CDR3 DNA reads TGTGCCAGCAGCTCAAGGGGGAGTTTTAGCTCCTACGAGCAGTACTTC. Its translation: CASSSRGSFSSYEQYF.

V is TRBV2 and J is TRBJ2-5, with 10 positions matching TRBD2. V was pared by 2 bases and J by 8 bases, with 2 bases of the junction left unmatched. This CDR3 contains 13 residues. Germline assignment: CDR1 SNHLY and CDR2 FYNNEI. CDR3 in DNA: TGTGCCAGCAGTGAATCTAGCGGGGGAACCCAGTACTTC. This codes for CASSESSGGTQYF.

The chain combines TRBV5-1 with TRBJ1-2; 9 bases align to TRBD1. This CDR3 spans 16 amino acids. With 1 base clipped from V and 6 bases from J, the junction kept 10 bases outside the gene matches. CDR1 and CDR2 (germline): SGHRS, YFSETQ. This CDR3 is CASSLTGTGQQDGYTF. The CDR3 coding sequence is TGCGCCAGCAGCTTGACAGGGACAGGGCAGCAGGATGGCTACACCTTC. Combining the CDR3 with reference TRBV5-1 and TRBJ1-2 gives the whole variable domain KAGVTQTPRYLIKTRGQQVTLSCSPISGHRSVSWYQQTPGQGLQFLFEYFSETQRNKGNFPGRFSGRQFSNSRSEMNVSTLELGDSALYLCASSLTGTGQQDGYTFGSGTRLTVV.

The chain recombines TRBV6-1 with TRBJ2-2, with 8 bases matching TRBD2. Germline assignment: CDR1 MNHNS and CDR2 SASEGT. CDR3 size: 15 residues. V lost 5 bases, J lost 4 bases, and 6 bases stayed unmatched. This CDR3 is CASSPGTSITGELFF. For the CDR3, the DNA is TGTGCCAGCAGTCCCGGGACTAGTATCACCGGGGAGCTGTTTTTT.

The chain combines TRBV25-1 with TRBJ1-5, with 8 bases matching TRBD1. V dropped 10 bases and J dropped 6; count of bases not matched to a gene: 14. This CDR3 region has 15 residues. Germline V lookup: CDR1 MGHDK, CDR2 SYGVNS. The CDR3: CATPQQDRGFQPQHF. The CDR3 DNA reads as TGTGCCACCCCACAACAAGACAGGGGTTTTCAGCCCCAGCATTTT.

The genes are TRBV7-9 and TRBJ2-3; TRBD1 matches 9 bases. Losses at the gene ends were 0 bases for V and 8 bases for J; bases not matched to a gene: 6. Per the germline V gene, CDR1 is SEHNR and CDR2 is FQNEAQ (reference sequence). CDR3 length: 15 residues. The CDR3 DNA sequence: TGTGCCAGCAGCTTAGCCCGGACAGGGGTCACTACGCAGTATTTT. Encoded protein: CASSLARTGVTTQYF.

The genes are TRBV27 and TRBJ1-4; possibly TRBD1 for D (6 bases). The V end was cut by 2 bases, the J end by 2 bases, with 9 bases between. The CDR3 loop spans 15 amino acids. CDR1 and CDR2 from the germline V gene are MNHEY and SMNVEV (reference sequence). CDR3 loop: CASSLKGETNEKLFF. The CDR3, as DNA: TGTGCCAGCAGTTTAAAGGGGGAGACTAATGAAAAACTGTTTTTT.

This chain joins TRBV2 and TRBJ2-3, with D tentatively TRBD2 (6 bases). V lost 2 bases and J lost 3, with 9 bases in between. This CDR3 is built from 14 residues. Germline values: CDR1 SNHLY, CDR2 FYNNEI. CDR3: CASSESGHTDTQYF. The CDR3 DNA follows: TGTGCCAGCAGTGAAAGCGGGCATACAGATACGCAGTATTTT.